The 15 T cell receptor beta chains below all came from one sample that was sequenced in a study of shared clonotypes between healthy human individuals. In the naive CD8 group, cells lacked CD45RO and were positively selected for CCR7, so terminally differentiated effector memory CD45RA+ cells were left out. Profiled with immunoSEQ multiplex PCR; TCRdb holds only in-frame clones, not every one. The data contain about 2.1 million clones, just over 90% of them singletons. The sequenced material came from naive CD8+ T cells from PBMCs. These receptors were collected from a man younger than 30 in good health. Some clones in this sample may be carry-over from other donors' samples.

The J gene is TRBJ1-5, the V gene TRBV28; D is possibly TRBD1 (6 bases). The CDR3 is 14 amino acids. The V end was cut by 6 bases, the J end by 7 bases, with 16 bases between. Germline V gives CDR1 MDHEN, CDR2 SYDVKM. The chain's CDR3 is CASRPTGSVQPQHF. CDR3 nucleotide sequence: TGTGCCAGCAGACCCACAGGGTCCGTACAGCCCCAGCATTTT. Full variable domain (remainder filled in from reference TRBV28 and TRBJ1-5): DVKVTQSSRYLVKRTGEKVFLECVQDMDHENMFWYRQDPGLGLRLIYFSYDVKMKEKGDIPEGYSVSREKKERFSLILESASTNQTSMYLCASRPTGSVQPQHFGDGTRLSIL.

Of note for this clone: A much more abundant neighbour one base away suggests this may be a read error. The sample carries other DNA sequences with the same CDR3. The gene calls are TRBV27 and TRBJ2-2; no clear D. Trimming took off 6 bases at V and 2 bases at J, with 4 bases between the two ends. The germline CDR1 and CDR2 sequences are MNHEY and SMNVEV (reference sequence). The CDR3 is 12 residues long. CDR3 DNA sequence: TGTGCCAGCAGCCTAAACACCGGGGAGCTGTTTTTT. This sequence encodes CASSLNTGELFF.

This clone showed up just a few times. The chain joins TRBV4-1 to TRBJ1-1; 9 nucleotides agree with TRBD1. The CDR3 sequence is 14 residues long. V dropped 4 bases and J dropped 5; count of bases not matched to a gene: 5. CDR1 is MGHRA, CDR2 YSYEKL, per germline. CDR3 sequence reads: CASSPGTGWTEAFF. CDR3 in DNA: TGCGCCAGCAGCCCTGGGACAGGGTGGACTGAAGCTTTCTTT.

V usage is TRBV7-3 and J usage is TRBJ2-1; D is unresolved. The CDR3 is made up of 12 amino acids. CDR1 SGHTA and CDR2 FQGTGA come from the germline V gene. Trimming pared 2 bases from V and 6 bases from J, leaving 5 bases between. The CDR3 spells CASSLGANEQFF. The CDR3 DNA follows: TGTGCCAGCAGCTTAGGCGCCAATGAGCAGTTCTTC.

V usage is TRBV27 and J usage is TRBJ1-1; 10 bases line up with TRBD1. The germline V gene encodes CDR1 MNHEY and CDR2 SMNVEV (reference sequence). CDR3 length equals 15 residues. J lost 3 bases, V lost 7 bases, and 8 bases had no gene match. CDR3 amino acids: CASTGTGEGHTEAFF. CDR3 sequence (DNA): TGTGCCAGCACGGGGACAGGGGAAGGTCACACTGAAGCTTTCTTT.

CDR3 DNA sequence: TGTGCCAGCAGCCACGAATTCGGACAGGGGGCTGGAAACACCATATATTTT. Protein product: CASSHEFGQGAGNTIYF. V usage is TRBV7-9 and J usage is TRBJ1-3, with 10 positions matching TRBD1. There are 17 residues in the CDR3. V trimming: 5 bases; J trimming: 2 bases; junction bases outside the gene matches: 9. The germline gives CDR1 SEHNR, CDR2 FQNEAQ (reference sequence). Filled out from reference TRBV7-9 and TRBJ1-3, the complete variable domain reads DTGVSQNPRHKITKRGQNVTFRCDPISEHNRLYWYRQTLGQGPEFLTYFQNEAQLEKSRLLSDRFSAERPKGSFSTLEIQRTEQGDSAMYLCASSHEFGQGAGNTIYFGEGSWLTVV.

The rearrangement joins TRBV18 to TRBJ1-1, with TRBD1 as a possible D gene (5 bases). V shed 1 base and J shed 8 bases, with 8 bases lying between them. The germline V gene encodes CDR1 KGHSH and CDR2 LQKENI. The CDR3 loop spans 12 amino acids. CDR3 loop: CASSPRAGEAFF. DNA for the CDR3: TGTGCCAGCTCACCACGAGCAGGGGAAGCTTTCTTT.

V gene TRBV19 combines with J gene TRBJ1-1; TRBD1 is a possible D gene (5 bases). The germline V gene has CDR1 LNHDA and CDR2 SQIVND (reference sequence). Trimming left V 1 base short and J 0 bases short, with 15 bases between. The CDR3 extends over 17 amino acids. CDR3 sequence: CASSIGRVPFMNTEAFF. The CDR3 region has the DNA TGTGCCAGTAGTATAGGCAGGGTTCCTTTCATGAACACTGAAGCTTTCTTT.

This rearrangement joins TRBV27 to TRBJ2-5, with 7 nucleotides matching TRBD1. TRBJ2-7 matches the DNA end more closely, so the J call is doubtful. CDR1 and CDR2 from the germline V gene are MNHEY and SMNVEV (reference sequence). This CDR3 has 15 residues. The CDR3 is CASSFATGSSYEQYF. CDR3 nucleotide sequence: TGTGCCAGCAGTTTCGCGACAGGGAGCTCCTACGAGCAGTACTTC.

This sequence joins TRBV9 and TRBJ2-2; 7 bases line up with TRBD2. V shed 4 bases and J 6 bases; nucleotides not matched to a gene: 3. Germline CDR1 SGDLS, CDR2 YYNGEE. The CDR3 contains 13 residues. The chain's CDR3 is CASSPSGSGELFF. CDR3 nucleotide sequence: TGTGCCAGCAGCCCTAGCGGTTCCGGGGAGCTGTTTTTT.

The rearrangement joins TRBV19 to TRBJ1-4, with D perhaps matching TRBD1 (5 bases). The V end lost 5 bases, the J end lost 8 bases, and 12 bases lay between the germline ends. CDR1 and CDR2 from the germline V gene are LNHDA and SQIVND (reference sequence). This CDR3 region has 13 residues. CDR3 in DNA: TGTGCCAGTAGTTCCCCGACAGAGGAAAAACTGTTTTTT. Amino acid sequence: CASSSPTEEKLFF.

DNA of the CDR3: TGTGCCAGCAGTTTAAAGGCAGCTCCCTACGAGCAGTACTTC. Translated, it gives CASSLKAAPYEQYF. The chain has TRBV27 and TRBJ2-7; no clear D. V lost 2 bases and J 2 bases, leaving 10 bases between the germline ends. CDR1 and CDR2 (germline): MNHEY, SMNVEV (reference sequence). The CDR3 consists of 14 residues.

The DNA of the CDR3 is TGTGCCAGCAGTTACATTTCAGCTAATCAGCCCCAGCATTTT. Translation gives CASSYISANQPQHF. The J gene is TRBJ1-5, the V gene TRBV6-5, with D unclear. The CDR3 contains 14 residues. The germline V gene has CDR1 MNHEY and CDR2 SVGAGI. Between the trimmed V and J ends, which lost 2 bases and 4 bases, there was a span of 9 bases.

This clone was recorded only once. The chain employs TRBV30 and TRBJ2-4; D might be TRBD2 (6 bases). The germline V and J ends were trimmed by 2 bases and 8 bases, with 16 bases remaining between them. Germline V gene data show CDR1 as GTSNPN and CDR2 as SVGIG (reference sequence). The CDR3 spans 14 residues. This CDR3 is CAWSSGVGSDIQYF. CDR3 bases: TGTGCCTGGAGTTCGGGGGTAGGATCGGACATTCAGTACTTC. Together with reference TRBV30 and TRBJ2-4, the CDR3 gives the full variable domain: SQTIHQWPATLVQPVGSPLSLECTVEGTSNPNLYWYRQAAGRGLQLLFYSVGIGQISSEVPQNLSASRPQDRQFILSSKKLLLSDSGFYLCAWSSGVGSDIQYFGAGTRLSVL.

V is TRBV20-1 and J is TRBJ1-2; D gene ambiguous. Germline lookup yields CDR1 DFQATT and CDR2 SNEGSKA (reference sequence). This CDR3 has 11 amino acids. The V end was cut by 3 bases, the J end by 5 bases, with 7 bases between. For the CDR3, the DNA is TGCAGTGCTAGGTGGCAGTATGGCTACACCTTC. Translation gives CSARWQYGYTF.